This entry is about one TCR delta chain. This clone was counted only a few times. Its antigen remains undetermined. No much larger clone exists at a distance of one base, and base qualities are not known. This specimen belongs to a study of Vδ1+ human thymocytes (dated 2018 in TCRdb). In terms of the full investigation: As a data resource, the study described the mRNA-level TRG and TRD CDR3 repertoires of highly purified Vdelta1+ thymocytes obtained from young children. Earlier work had validated the multiplex-based CDR3 amplicon strategy against 5'RACE-based methods for generating CDR3 amplicons.

RNA was isolated using the RNeasy mini kit, and reverse transcription was performed with Superscript III. Multiplex PCR was used to generate CDR3 amplicons, with pooled V-gene forward primers and a constant-region reverse primer carrying Illumina adaptor overhangs. After gel purification, the amplicons were indexed with Nextera index primers over approximately 8 extra PCR cycles and then purified using AMPure XP beads. Sequencing of the libraries was done on an Illumina MiSeq using paired-end 250 bp reads, dual indexing and a roughly 21% PhiX spike-in. Per the source publication's procedure: Reads were quality checked with FastQC, and TRG read pairs were merged with ea-utils fastq-join. IMGT/HighV-QUEST was used to annotate the sequences, only productive sequences with an unambiguous V-gene assignment were kept, and clonotypes were defined as sequences sharing an identical CDR3 sequence. For downstream analysis, VDJtools 1.1.1, tcR 2.2.3, Treemap and vegan Shannon diversity in R 3.4.4 were used. TCRdb called clones from the public reads with CATT, and repeated DNA sequences were later combined into one row. These V and J calls are TCRdb output, not the study's own analysis. This sample has about 50,000 delta-chain clones in its table, and roughly 16% of those were observed once. In total, the top ten clones hold around 0.37% of the sample.

The paper as a whole reports these results and caveats: Because unexpected Vdelta2 sequences could lead to misinterpretation of bulk repertoire data, the authors recommended using highly purified populations and single-cell validation. Donors did not cluster by age or sex, so the analyses were not stratified by age or sex. About 18% of thymic TRD sequences were found to be Vdelta2 (and few were Vdelta3) despite high sort purity, in contrast to peripheral blood Vdelta1+ controls. Unlike the oligoclonal repertoires in peripheral blood, the thymic TRG and TRD repertoires appeared highly polyclonal, with Gaussian CDR3 length distributions. Many TRG clonotypes were shared between donors (up to about 7x10^3), whereas TRD repertoires were essentially private (max about 120 shared).

Thymic samples were depleted of alphabeta T cells, then CD3+ TCRVdelta1+ TCRVdelta2- thymocytes were FACS-sorted. Sorted Vdelta1+ thymocyte purity ranged from roughly 97% to 99.6%. Thymic specimens came from roughly 8 paediatric patients undergoing corrective cardiac surgery, aged from about 5 days to 17 months. After the thymic tissue was dispersed, mononuclear cells were isolated using a Histopaque-1077 density gradient. The staining antibodies were anti-TCRVdelta1 clone TS8.2, anti-TCRVdelta2 clone B6, anti-CD3 clone HIT3a and anti-TCRalphabeta clone IP26. CDR1 TSWWSYY and CDR2 QGS were looked up in the germline V gene. Its CDR3 holds 18 amino acids, cysteine through phenylalanine. The DNA shown is the 54-base CDR3, in frame from base 1. V is trimmed back by 5 bases and J by 1 base, and the junction contains 14 bases that no gene match accounts for.

The sample was Vdelta1+ gamma-delta thymocytes from the thymus. The label giving this sample's cell subset or site can be read as: FACS-sorted CD3+ TCRalphabeta- TCRVdelta1+ TCRVdelta2- thymocytes. The chain is made from TRDV1 and TRDJ1; TRDD2 aligns with 9 central bases. The sequence derives from a girl under two years old who had congenital heart surgery. CDR3 sequence: CALGYILPTSHATDKLIF. The sequence in DNA is TGTGCTCTTGGGTACATCCTTCCTACTTCCCATGCCACCGATAAACTCATCTTT.